Below are 8 T cell receptor beta chains sequenced from a single sample in a study of technical replicates of blood from a few donors. Profiled with immunoSEQ multiplex PCR; TCRdb holds only in-frame clones, not every one. Of tens of thousands of clones in the sample, 80% to 90% are singletons; the top ten hold less than 5.5%. Sequenced sample: PBMCs. These receptor sequences come from a human donor in good health. Some clones in this sample may be carry-over from other donors' samples.

In DNA, the CDR3 is TGTGCCAGCAGCTTGGAGCCAGGGCCTGAAGCTTTCTTT. Residues: CASSLEPGPEAFF. The chain uses TRBV5-4 and TRBJ1-1, with D possibly TRBD1 on 5 matching bases. CDR1 and CDR2 from the germline V gene are SGHNT and YYREEE (reference sequence). Trimming left V 0 bases short and J 6 bases short, with 9 bases between. CDR3 length: 13 residues.

The chain carries TRBV5-1 and TRBJ1-1, with 7 bases matching TRBD1. V gave up 4 bases and J gave up 2 bases; unmatched junction bases: 11. Germline V gene sequence: CDR1 SGHRS, CDR2 YFSETQ. The CDR3 has 16 amino acids. CDR3 protein: CASSAQSRTGNTEAFF. The CDR3 bases are TGCGCCAGCAGCGCTCAGTCGCGGACAGGAAACACTGAAGCTTTCTTT.

The chain employs TRBV13 and TRBJ2-7; D gene ambiguous. The CDR3 has 14 amino acids. The germline gives CDR1 PRHDT, CDR2 FYEKMQ (reference sequence). V was cut by 0 bases and J by 0 bases, with 6 bases left in between. The CDR3 region has the DNA TGTGCCAGCAGCTTAGGCAGGTACTCCTACGAGCAGTACTTC. Protein sequence: CASSLGRYSYEQYF. Filled out from reference TRBV13 and TRBJ2-7, the complete variable domain reads AAGVIQSPRHLIKEKRETATLKCYPIPRHDTVYWYQQGPGQDPQFLISFYEKMQSDKGSIPDRFSAQQFSDYHSELNMSSLELGDSALYFCASSLGRYSYEQYFGPGTRLTVT.

The V gene is TRBV4-3, the J gene TRBJ1-5, with TRBD1 as a possible D gene (5 bases). The CDR3 contains 15 residues. V lost 0 bases to trimming and J lost 6 bases, with 12 bases between them. CDR1 and CDR2 (germline): LGHNA, YSLEER. The CDR3 DNA sequence: TGCGCCAGCAGCCAAGATCGGGGGTGGGGTCAGCCCCAGCATTTT. Protein: CASSQDRGWGQPQHF.

The rearrangement joins TRBV19 to TRBJ1-4; D is ambiguous. V was clipped by 6 bases and J by 3 bases, with 8 bases between them. Germline assignment: CDR1 LNHDA and CDR2 SQIVND (reference sequence). The CDR3 sequence is 13 residues long. CDR3 protein: CASRSSANEKLFF. DNA for the CDR3: TGTGCCAGTAGGTCGTCGGCTAATGAAAAACTGTTTTTT.

The chain uses TRBV5-1 and TRBJ2-1; the match to TRBD1 covers 8 bases. Germline V gene sequence: CDR1 SGHRS, CDR2 YFSETQ. V was pared by 0 bases and J by 3 bases, with 5 bases of the junction left unmatched. The length of the CDR3 is 16 residues. The CDR3 nucleotides read TGCGCCAGCAGCTTGGTGCCGGGACAGGTCTACAATGAGCAGTTCTTC. Protein sequence: CASSLVPGQVYNEQFF.

The chain combines TRBV4-3 with TRBJ2-7; 7 bases fit TRBD1. This CDR3 has 14 amino acids. Per germline, CDR1 LGHNA and CDR2 YSLEER. With V trimmed by 2 bases and J by 6 bases, 7 bases remained unmatched. The CDR3 nucleotides read TGCGCCAGCAGCCAAAACCCTAGACAGGGCGAGCAGTACTTC. Encoded protein: CASSQNPRQGEQYF.

The CDR3 nucleotides read TGCGCCAGCAGCCCGGGACTAGCGGGGGGGCTTGGCACAGATACGCAGTATTTT. This codes for CASSPGLAGGLGTDTQYF. V gene TRBV4-1 combines with J gene TRBJ2-3; 16 positions agree with TRBD2. V dropped 4 bases and J dropped 1; count of bases not matched to a gene: 5. The CDR3 runs 18 residues. CDR1 is MGHRA, CDR2 YSYEKL, per germline.